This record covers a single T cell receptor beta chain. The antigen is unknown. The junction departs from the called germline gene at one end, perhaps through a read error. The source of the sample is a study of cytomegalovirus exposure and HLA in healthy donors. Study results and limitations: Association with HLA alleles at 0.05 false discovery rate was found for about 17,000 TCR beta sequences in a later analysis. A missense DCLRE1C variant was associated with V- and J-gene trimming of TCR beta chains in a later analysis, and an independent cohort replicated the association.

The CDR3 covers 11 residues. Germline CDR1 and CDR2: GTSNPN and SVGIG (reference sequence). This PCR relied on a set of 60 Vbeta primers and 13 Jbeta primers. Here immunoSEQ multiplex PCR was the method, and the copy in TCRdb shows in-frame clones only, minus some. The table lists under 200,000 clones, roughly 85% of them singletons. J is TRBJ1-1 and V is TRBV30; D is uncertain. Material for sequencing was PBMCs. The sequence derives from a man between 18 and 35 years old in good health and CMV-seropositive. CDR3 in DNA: TGTGCCTGGAGTGTCGACACGGAAGGTGTCTTT. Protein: CAWSVDTEGVF. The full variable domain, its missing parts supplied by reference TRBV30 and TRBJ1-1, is SQTIHQWPATLVQPVGSPLSLECTVEGTSNPNLYWYRQAAGRGLQLLFYSVGIGQISSEVPQNLSASRPQDRQFILSSKKLLLSDSGFYLCAWSVDTEGVFGQGTRLTVV.